The source of this T cell receptor (beta chain) is a study of cytomegalovirus exposure and HLA in healthy donors. Regarding the study as a whole: Cytomegalovirus status was reportedly diagnosed by the classifier with high specificity and sensitivity. The authors later linked a missense DCLRE1C variant to TCR beta V- and J-gene trimming. Researchers reported in a later analysis that common viral pathogens appeared linked to several top clusters.

The primer mix had 60 Vbeta and 13 Jbeta primers. Study processing details: In a later analysis, 80 million to 100 million unique TCR beta chains included roughly 11 million shared by two or more donors. Assay: immunoSEQ multiplex PCR; the TCRdb copy retains only in-frame clones and omits some. That table is the source of V, J and clone size, and D and trimming were worked out from the DNA. Of 90,000 to 100,000 clones in the sample, over 60% are singletons; the top ten hold approximately 8%. In regard to this clone: What it recognizes is unknown.

This CDR3 is 14 amino acids long. Germline V CDR1 and CDR2: KGHSH, LQKENI. The V and J ends lost 6 bases and 4 bases respectively, with 13 bases between them. This sequence was found in a female donor in good health and CMV-seronegative. The V gene is TRBV18, the J gene TRBJ1-5; D might be TRBD1 (5 bases). The material sequenced was PBMCs. The CDR3: CASSYQGGNQPQHF. The CDR3 DNA reads TGTGCCAGCTCCTACCAGGGAGGGAATCAGCCCCAGCATTTT.